The sequence of this TCR beta chain was determined in a study of T cell responses to AZD1222 COVID-19 vaccine. Comments on this clone: Its antigen is undetermined.

CDR1 and CDR2 from the germline V gene are SNHLY and FYNNEI. V was cut by 6 bases and J by 4 bases, with 6 bases left in between. The CDR3 length is 11 residues. Findings of the study overall: Spike-specific TCR repertoires showed rising breadth and depth after two AZD1222 doses. At baseline, just 5 or 6 AZD1222 recipients tested seropositive. There were repertoire samples only from the period after the peak T cell response. The donor cohort was predominantly white British with a female majority, and clonal diversity may have been underestimated.

Assay used: immunoSEQ multiplex PCR; TCRdb lists only in-frame clones, some missing. This sample has some 140,000 clones; about 91% occur once, and the top ten carry 2.8%. The sample in question was peripheral blood, obtained on day 0 of AZD1222 vaccination. The source is an adult in good health. This chain uses TRBV2 with TRBJ2-5; D is undetermined. The CDR3 DNA reads TGTGCCAGCAGCATAAGAGAGACCCAGTACTTC. This gives the protein CASSIRETQYF. Filled out from reference TRBV2 and TRBJ2-5, the complete variable domain reads EPEVTQTPSHQVTQMGQEVILRCVPISNHLYFYWYRQILGQKVEFLVSFYNNEISEKSEIFDDQFSVERPDGSNFTLKIRSTKLEDSAMYFCASSIRETQYFGPGTRLLVL.